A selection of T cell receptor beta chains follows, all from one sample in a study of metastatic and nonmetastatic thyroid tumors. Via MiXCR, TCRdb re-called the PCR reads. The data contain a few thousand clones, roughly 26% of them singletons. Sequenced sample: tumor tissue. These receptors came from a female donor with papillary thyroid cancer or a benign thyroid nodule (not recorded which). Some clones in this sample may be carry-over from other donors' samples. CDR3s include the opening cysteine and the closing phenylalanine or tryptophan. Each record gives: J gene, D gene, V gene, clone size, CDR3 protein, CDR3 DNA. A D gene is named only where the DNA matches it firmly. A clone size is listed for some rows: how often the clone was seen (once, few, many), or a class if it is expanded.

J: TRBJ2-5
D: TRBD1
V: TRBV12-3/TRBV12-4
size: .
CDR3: CASRPDREETQYF
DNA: TGTGCCAGCAGACCCGACAGGGAAGAGACCCAGTACTTC

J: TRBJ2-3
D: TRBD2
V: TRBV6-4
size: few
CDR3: CASGLAGTDTQYF
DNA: TGTGCCAGCGGCCTAGCGGGGACAGATACGCAGTATTTT

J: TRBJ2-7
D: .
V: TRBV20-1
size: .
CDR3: CSARDRNTGSYEQYF
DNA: TGCAGTGCTAGAGATAGGAACACGGGCTCCTACGAGCAGTACTTC

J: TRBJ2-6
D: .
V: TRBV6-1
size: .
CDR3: CASSVGTSGANVLTF
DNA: TGTGCCAGCAGTGTGGGGACCTCTGGGGCCAACGTCCTGACTTTC

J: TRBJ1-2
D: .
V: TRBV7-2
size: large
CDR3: CASSPHRTYYGYTF
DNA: TGTGCCAGCAGCCCCCACAGGACTTACTATGGCTACACCTTC

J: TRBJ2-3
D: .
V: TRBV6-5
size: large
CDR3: CASSYIQITDTQYF
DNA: TGTGCCAGCAGTTATATACAGATCACAGATACGCAGTATTTT

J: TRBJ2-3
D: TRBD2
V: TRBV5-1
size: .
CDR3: CASSLAGTSGGKDTQYF
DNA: TGCGCCAGCAGCTTGGCCGGGACTAGCGGGGGAAAAGATACGCAGTATTTT

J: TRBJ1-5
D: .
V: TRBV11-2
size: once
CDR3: CASSPGEAAGSNQPQHF
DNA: TGTGCCAGCAGCCCAGGTGAGGCGGCGGGTAGCAATCAGCCCCAGCATTTT

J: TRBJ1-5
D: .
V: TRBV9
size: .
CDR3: CASSAWTENQPQHF
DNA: TGTGCCAGCAGTGCCTGGACAGAAAATCAGCCCCAGCATTTT

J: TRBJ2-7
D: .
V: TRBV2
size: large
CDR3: CASSPNYEQYF
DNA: TGTGCCAGCAGTCCTAACTACGAGCAGTACTTC

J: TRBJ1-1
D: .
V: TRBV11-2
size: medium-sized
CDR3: CASSLSPGPNTEAFF
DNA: TGTGCCAGCAGCTTATCCCCAGGGCCGAACACTGAAGCTTTCTTT

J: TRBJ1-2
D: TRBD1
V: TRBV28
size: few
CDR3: CASNEGATNYGYTF
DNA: TGTGCCAGCAACGAGGGGGCGACTAACTATGGCTACACCTTC

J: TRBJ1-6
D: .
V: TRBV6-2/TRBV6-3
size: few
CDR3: CASSYQDGDNSPLHF
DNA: TGTGCCAGCAGTTACCAGGACGGTGATAATTCACCCCTCCACTTT

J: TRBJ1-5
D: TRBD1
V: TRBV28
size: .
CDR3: CASSLDTGGRRDQPQHF
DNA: TGTGCCAGCAGTTTGGATACAGGGGGCCGCCGGGATCAGCCCCAGCATTTT

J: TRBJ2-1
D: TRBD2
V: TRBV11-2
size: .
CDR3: CASSFLAGADNEQFF
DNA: TGTGCCAGCAGCTTCCTAGCGGGGGCTGACAATGAGCAGTTCTTC

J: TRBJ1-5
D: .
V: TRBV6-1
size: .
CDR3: CASSERLGGVGNQPQHF
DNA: TGTGCCAGCAGTGAAAGATTGGGGGGCGTGGGCAATCAGCCCCAGCATTTT

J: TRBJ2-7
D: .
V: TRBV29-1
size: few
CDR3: CSVGGFREKTYEQYF
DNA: TGCAGCGTTGGGGGTTTTCGGGAGAAAACCTACGAGCAGTACTTC

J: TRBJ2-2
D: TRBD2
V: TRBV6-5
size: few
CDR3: CASITSGGNTGELFF
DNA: TGTGCCAGCATTACTAGCGGGGGGAACACCGGGGAGCTGTTTTTT

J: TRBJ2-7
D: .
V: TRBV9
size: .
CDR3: CASSGGNGGEQYF
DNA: TGTGCCAGCAGCGGCGGGAATGGAGGCGAGCAGTACTTC

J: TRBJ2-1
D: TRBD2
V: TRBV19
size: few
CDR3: CASSRLAGDNYEQFF
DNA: TGTGCCAGTAGTAGACTAGCGGGAGATAACTATGAGCAGTTCTTC

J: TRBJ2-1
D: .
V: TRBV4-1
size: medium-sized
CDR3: CASSPPGGTQQFF
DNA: TGCGCCAGCAGCCCCCCTGGGGGGACCCAGCAGTTCTTC

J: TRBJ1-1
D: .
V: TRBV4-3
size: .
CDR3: CASSPEAGNTEAFF
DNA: TGCGCCAGCAGTCCTGAGGCCGGGAACACTGAAGCTTTCTTT

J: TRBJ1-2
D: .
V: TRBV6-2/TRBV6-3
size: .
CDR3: CASSLTVNYGYTF
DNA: TGTGCCAGCAGTTTAACAGTTAACTATGGCTACACCTTC

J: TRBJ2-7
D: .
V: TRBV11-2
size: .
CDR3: CASSMGTRYEQYF
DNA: TGTGCCAGCAGCATGGGCACCCGGTACGAGCAGTACTTC

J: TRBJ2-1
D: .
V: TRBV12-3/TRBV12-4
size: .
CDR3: CASRQQGSYNEQFF
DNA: TGTGCCAGCAGGCAACAGGGATCCTACAATGAGCAGTTCTTC

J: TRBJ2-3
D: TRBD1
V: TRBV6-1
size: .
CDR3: CASSVGTGEDTQYF
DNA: TGTGCCAGCAGTGTGGGGACAGGGGAAGATACGCAGTATTTT

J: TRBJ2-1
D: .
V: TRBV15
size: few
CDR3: CATSRTPANEQFF
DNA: TGTGCCACCAGCAGGACCCCGGCCAATGAGCAGTTCTTC

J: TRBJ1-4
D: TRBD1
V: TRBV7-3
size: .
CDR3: CASSATGGAYEKLFF
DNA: TGTGCCAGCAGCGCAACAGGGGGGGCGTATGAAAAACTGTTTTTT

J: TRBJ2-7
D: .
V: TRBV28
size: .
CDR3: CASSFGAGSYEQYF
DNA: TGTGCCAGCAGTTTCGGGGCAGGGTCCTACGAGCAGTACTTC

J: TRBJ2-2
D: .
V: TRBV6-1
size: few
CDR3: CASSEATSNTGELFF
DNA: TGTGCCAGCAGTGAAGCCACCTCGAACACCGGGGAGCTGTTTTTT

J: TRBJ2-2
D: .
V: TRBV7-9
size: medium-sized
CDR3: CASSSLDLTGELFF
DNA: TGTGCCAGCAGCTCCCTGGACCTAACCGGGGAGCTGTTTTTT

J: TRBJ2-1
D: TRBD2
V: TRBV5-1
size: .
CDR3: CASSPVAGTAYNEQFF
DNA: TGCGCCAGCAGCCCAGTAGCGGGAACGGCCTACAATGAGCAGTTCTTC

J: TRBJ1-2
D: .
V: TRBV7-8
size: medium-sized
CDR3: CASSLVDRNYGYTF
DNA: TGTGCCAGCAGCTTAGTCGACAGGAACTATGGCTACACCTTC

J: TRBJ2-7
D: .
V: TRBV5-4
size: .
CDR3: CASRDGGTPPYEQYF
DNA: TGTGCCAGCAGAGATGGAGGGACCCCCCCCTACGAGCAGTACTTC

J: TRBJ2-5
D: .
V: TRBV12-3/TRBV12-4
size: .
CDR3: CASSSVGTQYF
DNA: TGTGCCAGCAGTTCCGTAGGGACCCAGTACTTC

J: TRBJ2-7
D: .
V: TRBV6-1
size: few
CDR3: CASSSGLLTHEQYF
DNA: TGTGCCAGCAGTTCGGGACTCCTTACCCACGAGCAGTACTTC

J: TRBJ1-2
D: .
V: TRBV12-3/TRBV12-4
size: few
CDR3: CASSFSSEGYGYTF
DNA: TGTGCCAGCAGTTTTTCAAGCGAGGGCTATGGCTACACCTTC

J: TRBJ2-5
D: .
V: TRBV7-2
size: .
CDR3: CASSVIARGYQETQYF
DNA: TGTGCCAGCAGTGTGATTGCTAGGGGGTACCAAGAGACCCAGTACTTC

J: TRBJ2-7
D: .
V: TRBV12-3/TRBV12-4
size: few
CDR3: CASSLRQYYEQYF
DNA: TGTGCCAGCAGTTTAAGGCAGTACTACGAGCAGTACTTC

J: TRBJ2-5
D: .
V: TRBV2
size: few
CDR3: CASSDGGGGGETQYF
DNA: TGTGCCAGCAGTGATGGGGGCGGAGGGGGAGAGACCCAGTACTTC

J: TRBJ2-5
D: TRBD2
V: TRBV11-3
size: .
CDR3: CASSLREVDSQETQYF
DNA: TGTGCCAGCAGCTTGCGGGAGGTGGACAGCCAAGAGACCCAGTACTTC

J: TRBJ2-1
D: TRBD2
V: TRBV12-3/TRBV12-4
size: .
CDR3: CASRRTSGSSYNEQFF
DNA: TGTGCCAGCAGACGGACTAGCGGGTCCTCCTACAATGAGCAGTTCTTC

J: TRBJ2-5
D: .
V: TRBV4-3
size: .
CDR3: CASSQDFPGPQETQYF
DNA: TGCGCCAGCAGCCAAGATTTCCCCGGACCCCAAGAGACCCAGTACTTC